Below are 27 T cell receptor beta chains sequenced from a single sample in a study of graft-versus-host responses after intestinal transplantation. No antigen has been identified for these receptors. Here immunoSEQ multiplex PCR was the method, and the copy in TCRdb shows in-frame clones only, minus some. The repertoire holds about 88,000 clones, with 90% as singletons. The source was unstimulated CD4+ T cells sorted from spleen or lymph node cells, collected before intestinal transplant. The receptors stem from a human donor who received an intestinal transplant.

The gene calls are TRBV21-1 and TRBJ1-4; the D call in the table, TRBD1, was not verified against the DNA. TRBV21-1 is recorded as a pseudogene. The CDR3 totals 15 residues. CDR3 region: CASSEDTATNEKLFF. The CDR3 DNA is TGTGCCAGCAGCGAAGACACCGCAACTAATGAAAAACTGTTTTTT.

This clone came up once. This chain links TRBV21-1 with TRBJ1-2; the D call in the table, TRBD1, was not verified against the DNA. TRBV21-1 is a pseudogene locus. This CDR3 comprises 15 residues. DNA for the CDR3: TGTGCCAGCAGTCGCTCAGGGGGGAGAAGCTATGGCTACACCTTC. Translating it yields CASSRSGGRSYGYTF.

This clone was observed once. The chain joins TRBV5-5 to TRBJ1-5; a weak D match, TRBD1 (5 bases). V was shortened by 2 bases and J by 2 bases, with 11 bases between the two germline ends. Germline V gene sequence: CDR1 SGHKS, CDR2 YYEKEE (reference sequence). The CDR3 runs to 15 residues. CDR3 in amino acids: CASSFGGSGNQPQHF. The CDR3, as DNA: TGTGCCAGCAGCTTCGGGGGAAGCGGCAATCAGCCCCAGCATTTT.

The gene calls are TRBV7-8 and TRBJ2-3; possibly TRBD1 for D (5 bases). Germline assignment: CDR1 SGHVS and CDR2 FQNEAQ. The length of the CDR3 is 13 residues. V shed 3 bases and J shed 4 bases, with 8 bases lying between them. DNA of the CDR3: TGTGCCAGCAGCTTGCAGGGCCCAGATACGCAGTATTTT. Translated, it gives CASSLQGPDTQYF. The full variable domain, its missing parts supplied by reference TRBV7-8 and TRBJ2-3, is GAGVSQSPRYKVAKRGQDVALRCDPISGHVSLFWYQQALGQGPEFLTYFQNEAQLDKSGLPSDRFFAERPEGSVSTLKIQRTQQEDSAVYLCASSLQGPDTQYFGPGTRLTVL.

The rearrangement joins TRBV7-2 to TRBJ2-4; perhaps TRBD2 as D (5 bases). CDR1 is SGHTA, CDR2 FQGNSA, per germline. This CDR3 has 15 amino acids. Trimming removed 1 base at V and 2 bases at J, with 9 bases between. The CDR3 DNA reads TGTGCCAGCAGCTTAGTTCCGGGGACCAAAAACATTCAGTACTTC. This codes for CASSLVPGTKNIQYF.

The chain joins TRBV18 to TRBJ1-6; 10 bases line up with TRBD1. Germline CDR1 is KGHSH and CDR2 is LQKENI. The CDR3 has 15 amino acids. V lost 0 bases, J lost 8 bases, and 1 base stayed unmatched. CDR3 in DNA: TGTGCCAGCTCACCACCTGGGACAGGGGATTCACCCCTCCACTTT. As protein: CASSPPGTGDSPLHF. Full variable domain (missing parts from reference TRBV18 and TRBJ1-6): NAGVMQNPRHLVRRRGQEARLRCSPMKGHSHVYWYRQLPEEGLKFMVYLQKENIIDESGMPKERFSAEFPKEGPSILRIQQVVRGDSAAYFCASSPPGTGDSPLHFGNGTRLTVT.

The rearrangement uses TRBV6-1 and TRBJ1-2; TRBD1 might be the D (5 bases). CDR3 size: 15 residues. CDR1 MNHNS and CDR2 SASEGT come from the germline V gene. Trimming removed 5 bases from V and 6 bases from J, with 19 bases in between. CDR3 sequence (DNA): TGTGCCAGCAGTCTCCCAGGGTTGAGGCTGGATGGCTACACCTTC. Translating gives CASSLPGLRLDGYTF.

The gene calls are TRBV7-3 and TRBJ2-3; 8 bases are a match to TRBD2. The V gene's germline CDR1 is SGHTA and CDR2 FQGTGA. The CDR3 covers 15 residues. V shed 3 bases and J 7 bases; nucleotides not matched to a gene: 9. This CDR3 is CASSLAGGSQNTQYF. CDR3 sequence (DNA): TGTGCCAGCAGCTTGGCGGGGGGCTCACAGAATACGCAGTATTTT.

V gene TRBV6-1 combines with J gene TRBJ1-6; 8 bases align to TRBD1. The CDR3 sequence is 13 residues long. The V and J ends lost 7 bases and 9 bases, in that order; junction bases with no gene match: 5. The germline CDR1 and CDR2 sequences are MNHNS and SASEGT. CDR3: CASTGQGGSPLHF. The CDR3 coding sequence is TGTGCCAGCACAGGACAGGGCGGTTCACCCCTCCACTTT.

The chain has TRBV2 and TRBJ2-7; 7 bases match TRBD1. Per germline, CDR1 SNHLY and CDR2 FYNNEI. The CDR3 is made up of 13 amino acids. The V segment lost 1 base and the J segment 7 bases; nucleotides outside the gene matches: 4. CDR3: CASSEGQGREQYF. For the CDR3, the DNA is TGTGCCAGCAGTGAAGGACAGGGAAGGGAGCAGTACTTC.

This clone was seen a handful of times. The chain joins TRBV9 to TRBJ2-5; 8 bases match TRBD2. This CDR3 is built from 17 residues. The ends lost 0 bases at V and 4 bases at J; junction bases unmatched: 11. Germline values: CDR1 SGDLS, CDR2 YYNGEE. CDR3 sequence reads: CASSVERVAGRGETQYF. The CDR3 DNA reads as TGTGCCAGCAGCGTAGAGAGGGTAGCGGGGAGGGGAGAGACCCAGTACTTC.

The chain is built from TRBV2 and TRBJ1-5, with TRBD1 matching over 7 bases. Germline V gene sequence: CDR1 SNHLY, CDR2 FYNNEI. This CDR3 is built from 15 residues. The junction had 10 bases not matched to a gene; V was cut back by 7 bases and J by 4 bases. CDR3 nucleotide sequence: TGTGCCAGCAACCCATCGACAGGGCCGAATCAGCCCCAGCATTTT. It specifies CASNPSTGPNQPQHF.

The V and J genes are TRBV6-7 and TRBJ1-5; D unclear. TRBV6-7 is sorted into the ORF group, with uncertain function. CDR3 length equals 14 residues. V lost 7 bases and J lost 3, with 13 bases in between. The CDR3 coding sequence is TGTGCCAGCACCACGACAAAAACCAATCAGCCCCAGCATTTT. This codes for CASTTTKTNQPQHF.

The rearrangement joins TRBV4-2 to TRBJ2-4; maybe TRBD2 (6 bases). The V gene lost 0 bases and the J gene lost 2 bases, with 17 bases spanning the gap. This CDR3 is 18 amino acids long. Germline values: CDR1 LGHNA, CDR2 YNFKEQ. Written as DNA, the CDR3 is TGTGCCAGCAGCCAAGATCTTGGAGGGTCCGTATCCAAAAACATTCAGTACTTC. Translation gives CASSQDLGGSVSKNIQYF.

The chain has TRBV5-1 and TRBJ2-7, with D hard to call. The V gene's germline CDR1 is SGHRS and CDR2 YFSETQ. The CDR3 has 13 amino acids. Trimming cost V 1 base and J 0 bases, with 5 bases left between them. CDR3 coding DNA: TGCGCCAGCAGCTTGTCCAGCTCCTACGAGCAGTACTTC. Residues: CASSLSSSYEQYF.

The chain couples TRBV4-1 to TRBJ2-6; no clear D gene. The CDR3 has 16 amino acids. V was trimmed by 0 bases and J by 0 bases, leaving 6 bases between them. Germline CDR1 is MGHRA and CDR2 is YSYEKL. In nucleotides, the CDR3 is TGCGCCAGCAGCCAAGAGTCCCACTCTGGGGCCAACGTCCTGACTTTC. It is translated as CASSQESHSGANVLTF.

The chain uses TRBV7-9 and TRBJ2-7, with D tentatively TRBD2 (6 bases). Trimming took 7 bases from V and 6 from J, leaving 16 bases between them. Germline loops: CDR1 SEHNR, CDR2 FQNEAQ (reference sequence). This CDR3 has 13 residues. This CDR3 is CASTRGGGTEQYF. The CDR3 nucleotides are TGTGCCAGCACGCGGGGTGGGGGGACCGAGCAGTACTTC.

This chain joins TRBV28 and TRBJ1-6, with D possibly TRBD1 on 5 matching bases. CDR1 is MDHEN, CDR2 SYDVKM, per germline. The CDR3 covers 16 residues. V shed 5 bases and J shed 7 bases, with 18 bases lying between them. In DNA form, the CDR3 reads TGTGCCAGCAGTCTACCCCCCCAGACAGAGAATTCACCCCTCCACTTT. Residues: CASSLPPQTENSPLHF.

The chain employs TRBV5-6 and TRBJ1-5, with TRBD1 matching 7 bases. The CDR3 contains 14 residues. J lost 9 bases, V lost 3 bases, and 9 bases had no gene match. The germline V gene has CDR1 SGHDT and CDR2 YYEEEE. The CDR3 is CASSSGQLTLPQHF. CDR3 bases: TGTGCCAGCAGCTCGGGACAGCTGACCTTGCCCCAGCATTTT.

This chain connects TRBV5-6 to TRBJ2-3, with 9 bases lining up with TRBD1. CDR1 is SGHDT and CDR2 is YYEEEE in the germline V gene. Losses at the gene ends were 3 bases for V and 4 bases for J; bases not matched to a gene: 9. The CDR3 runs to 16 residues. CDR3 region: CASSYNRGRRADTQYF. CDR3 coding DNA: TGTGCCAGCAGCTACAACAGGGGGCGGAGGGCAGATACGCAGTATTTT.

This chain connects TRBV5-1 to TRBJ2-7; 9 bases match TRBD1. The CDR3 sequence is 14 residues long. Germline CDR1 is SGHRS and CDR2 is YFSETQ. Unmatched junction bases numbered 3, after V lost 0 bases and J lost 5 bases. CDR3 in DNA: TGCGCCAGCAGCTTGGGGACAGGGGAGGACGAGCAGTACTTC. Residues: CASSLGTGEDEQYF.

The gene calls are TRBV5-1 and TRBJ2-5, with no clear D. This CDR3 is built from 15 residues. Trimming removed 0 bases from V and 5 bases from J, with 14 bases in between. The germline gives CDR1 SGHRS, CDR2 YFSETQ. The CDR3 loop reads CASSLVQPSRETQYF. Here the CDR3 DNA reads TGCGCCAGCAGCTTGGTGCAGCCGTCCAGGGAGACCCAGTACTTC.

The rearrangement joins TRBV4-2 to TRBJ1-3; 8 bases match TRBD1. The trim removed 4 bases at V and 0 bases at J, leaving 2 bases unmatched. Germline V gene data show CDR1 as LGHNA and CDR2 as YNFKEQ. The CDR3 is 15 residues long. The DNA of the CDR3 is TGTGCCAGCAGCCGAGACAGGGGCTCTGGAAACACCATATATTTT. Translation: CASSRDRGSGNTIYF.

V is TRBV27 and J is TRBJ1-1, with a tentative D call TRBD1 (5 bases). The CDR3 length is 16 residues. Between the trimmed V and J ends, which lost 5 bases and 3 bases, there was a span of 19 bases. CDR1 and CDR2 from the germline V gene are MNHEY and SMNVEV (reference sequence). The CDR3 is CASSTAWGGVDTEAFF. CDR3 bases: TGTGCCAGCAGTACAGCATGGGGGGGGGTCGACACTGAAGCTTTCTTT.

The chain couples TRBV27 to TRBJ1-2; possible D gene TRBD1, 6 bases. V was pared by 6 bases and J by 8 bases, with 16 bases between. The CDR3 is made up of 13 amino acids. Germline V CDR1 and CDR2: MNHEY, SMNVEV (reference sequence). The CDR3 loop is CASRYRTARGYTF. For the CDR3, the DNA is TGTGCCAGCAGATATAGGACAGCCAGGGGCTACACCTTC.

The rearrangement links TRBV5-1 to TRBJ2-1, with TRBD1 as a possible D gene (6 bases). Looked up from germline, CDR1 is SGHRS and CDR2 is YFSETQ. The ends were cut back, 0 bases at V and 5 bases at J, with 18 bases in the middle. This CDR3 has 17 residues. The CDR3 DNA follows: TGCGCCAGCAGCTTGGCGGTCCGACAGGAGAGCCACAATGAGCAGTTCTTC. Protein: CASSLAVRQESHNEQFF.

The chain carries TRBV4-1 and TRBJ1-6; D unresolved. This CDR3 comprises 13 residues. CDR1 MGHRA and CDR2 YSYEKL come from the germline V gene. V lost 4 bases, J lost 6 bases, and 7 bases lay in between. CDR3 DNA sequence: TGCGCCAGCAGCCGGCAGGCTAATTCACCCCTCCACTTT. Its translation: CASSRQANSPLHF.